The sequence of this TCR beta chain was determined in a study of OX40 agonist ivuxolimab in advanced cancers. Looking at the study overall: Dose-escalation patients suffered from hepatocellular carcinoma, melanoma, renal cell or head and neck cancer.

Germline CDR1 SQVTM, CDR2 ANQGSEA. This CDR3 contains 12 residues. V lost 7 bases to trimming and J lost 4 bases; unmatched junction nucleotides: 2. The protocol was immunoSEQ multiplex PCR, while the TCRdb copy is restricted to in-frame clones and leaves out a portion. This repertoire shows 48,000 or so clones, about nine tenths found once; its top ten account for around 6.7%. The clonotype originates from an adult with an advanced solid tumor such as melanoma, head and neck, liver or kidney cancer. This sample comprised CD4+ or CD8+ T cells sorted from blood, obtained in a trial of the OX40 agonist ivuxolimab. The chain employs TRBV29-1 and TRBJ2-2; 8 bases line up with TRBD2. The CDR3 sequence: CSASGGTGELFF. CDR3 sequence (DNA): TGCAGCGCCAGCGGGGGCACCGGGGAGCTGTTTTTT.